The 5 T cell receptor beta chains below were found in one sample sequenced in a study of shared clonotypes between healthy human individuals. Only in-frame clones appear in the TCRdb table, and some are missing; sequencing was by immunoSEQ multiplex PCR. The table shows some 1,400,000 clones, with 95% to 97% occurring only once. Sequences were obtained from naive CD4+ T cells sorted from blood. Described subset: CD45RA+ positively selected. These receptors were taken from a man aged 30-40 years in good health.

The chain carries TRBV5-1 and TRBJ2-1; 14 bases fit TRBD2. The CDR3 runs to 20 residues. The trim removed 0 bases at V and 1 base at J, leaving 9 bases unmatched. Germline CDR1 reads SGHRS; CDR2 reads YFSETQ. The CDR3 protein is CASSLAGTSGSRGSYNEQFF. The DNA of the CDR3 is TGCGCCAGCAGCTTGGCGGGGACTAGCGGGAGCCGGGGGTCCTACAATGAGCAGTTCTTC.

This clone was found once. The CDR3 DNA follows: TGTGCCTGGAGTGTCGGTGGGAGGGGGGATACGCAGTATTTT. This codes for CAWSVGGRGDTQYF. The chain carries TRBV30 and TRBJ2-3; a weak D match, TRBD2 (7 bases). This CDR3 is 14 amino acids long. V dropped 0 bases and J dropped 6 bases, with 13 bases sitting between them. CDR1 GTSNPN and CDR2 SVGIG come from the germline V gene (reference sequence).

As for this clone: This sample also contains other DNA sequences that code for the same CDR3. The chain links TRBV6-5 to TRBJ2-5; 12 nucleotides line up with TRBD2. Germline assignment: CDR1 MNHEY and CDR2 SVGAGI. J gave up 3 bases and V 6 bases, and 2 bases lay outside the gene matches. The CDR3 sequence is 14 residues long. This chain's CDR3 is CASSRLAGEETQYF. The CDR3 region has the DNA TGTGCCAGCAGCAGACTAGCGGGAGAAGAGACCCAGTACTTC.

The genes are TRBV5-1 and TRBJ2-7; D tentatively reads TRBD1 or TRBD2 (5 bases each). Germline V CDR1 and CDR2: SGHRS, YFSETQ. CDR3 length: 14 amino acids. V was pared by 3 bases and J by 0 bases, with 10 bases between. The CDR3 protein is CASSWGSASYEQYF. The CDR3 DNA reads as TGCGCCAGCAGCTGGGGGAGTGCCTCCTACGAGCAGTACTTC.

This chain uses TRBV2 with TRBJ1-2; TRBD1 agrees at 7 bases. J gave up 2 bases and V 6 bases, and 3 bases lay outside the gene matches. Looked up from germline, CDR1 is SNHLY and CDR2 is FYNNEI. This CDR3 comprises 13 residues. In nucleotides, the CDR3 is TGTGCCAGCAGAAAACAGGGGAACTATGGCTACACCTTC. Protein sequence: CASRKQGNYGYTF.